The sequence of this T cell receptor (beta chain) was determined in a study of human T cells and chemical hapten exposure. This sample's time point: pre-sensitization, week 0. Treatment denoted: therapeutic diphenylcyclopropenone sensitization with weekly scalp DPC. In its sample, this clonotype was seen many times. Mismatch with germline at one junction end may stem from a read error. The CDR3 totals 12 residues. Germline lookup yields CDR1 ENHRY and CDR2 SYGVKD. Each CDR3 protein is one row after TCRdb ran MiXCR on the RACE reads. Of roughly 380,000 distinct CDR3 sequences listed, 5.1% are singletons.

This rearrangement joins TRBV10-3 to TRBJ2-5, with D possibly TRBD2 on 5 matching bases. The clonotype originates from a woman in her fifties or sixties with alopecia areata. Some clones in this sample may be carry-over from other donors' samples. This specimen consisted of whole blood, obtained in connection with sensitization to the hapten diphenylcyclopropenone (DPC). CDR3 in amino acids: CAINEGGETQYF. Here the CDR3 DNA reads TGTGCCATCAATGAGGGCGGGGAGACCCAGTACTTC.